The 30 T cell receptor beta chains listed next were all sequenced from one sample in a study of cytomegalovirus exposure and HLA in healthy donors (dated by TCRdb to the late 2010s). The library was produced with the immunoSEQ multiplex PCR assay. For the multiplex PCR, a mixture combining 60 forward primers for TCR Vbeta segments and 13 reverse primers for TCR Jbeta segments was used. Drawn from immuneACCESS, this table holds only the in-frame rearrangements with V and J called that TCRdb kept. Clones are partly lost; checked studies trace under half to an unresolved V gene and leave the rest unexplained. This sample lists over 150,000 clones; approximately 76% were detected once. Under 1.5% of the sample is held by the ten biggest clonotypes. The source material was PBMCs. These receptors were collected from a man in his 60s in good health and CMV-seronegative.

The chain couples TRBV14 to TRBJ2-1; D possibly corresponds to TRBD1 (6 bases). The CDR3 has 14 residues. V was trimmed by 4 bases and J by 3 bases, leaving 10 bases between them. CDR1 and CDR2 from the germline V gene are SGHDN and FVKESK. CDR3 nucleotides: TGTGCCAGCAGCCGGGACACATACTACAATGAGCAGTTCTTC. Protein sequence: CASSRDTYYNEQFF.

This clone was detected only once. The V call is TRBV5-6, the J call TRBJ2-1, with 8 bases matching TRBD2. The germline gives CDR1 SGHDT, CDR2 YYEEEE. Trimming at V came to 6 bases and at J to 6 bases, leaving 8 bases not matched to a gene. This CDR3 region has 14 residues. As DNA, the CDR3 is TGTGCCAGCAAGGTCCGGCTAGCGGGCAATGAGCAGTTCTTC. This translates into CASKVRLAGNEQFF.

The V and J genes are TRBV6-5 and TRBJ2-5, with 11 nucleotides matching TRBD2. The ends lost 4 bases at V and 2 bases at J; junction bases unmatched: 3. The V gene's germline CDR1 is MNHEY and CDR2 SVGAGI. The CDR3 runs to 15 residues. CDR3 bases: TGTGCCAGCAGTTGGTTAGCGGGGGGGCAAGAGACCCAGTACTTC. Protein: CASSWLAGGQETQYF.

The J gene is TRBJ2-7, the V gene TRBV7-8; 11 bases match TRBD1. The CDR3 consists of 17 residues. The trim removed 5 bases at V and 5 bases at J, leaving 14 bases unmatched. Germline CDR1 SGHVS, CDR2 FQNEAQ. CDR3 DNA sequence: TGTGCCAGCAGCCCAAGGCCCTGGGACAGGGGGGTCGACGAGCAGTACTTC. It encodes CASSPRPWDRGVDEQYF.

This clone was seen a few times. The J gene is TRBJ1-1, the V gene TRBV18; TRBD1 is a possible D gene (6 bases). V was cut by 1 base and J by 1 base, with 16 bases left in between. The length of the CDR3 is 17 residues. In germline, CDR1 is KGHSH, CDR2 LQKENI. CDR3 region: CASSPRPRGEWNTEAFF. CDR3 nucleotides: TGTGCCAGCTCACCACGGCCCAGGGGTGAATGGAACACTGAAGCTTTCTTT.

The chain recombines TRBV10-1 with TRBJ1-1; no clear D. CDR3 length: 14 residues. Deletions cut 0 bases from V and 1 base from J, with 6 bases between. Germline V gene sequence: CDR1 WNHNN, CDR2 SYGVQD (reference sequence). Here the CDR3 DNA reads TGCGCCAGCAGTGAGTCGAAAGCGAACACTGAAGCTTTCTTT. Encoded protein: CASSESKANTEAFF.

This sequence joins TRBV4-1 and TRBJ2-1; TRBD1 aligns across 7 bases. Germline CDR1 and CDR2: MGHRA and YSYEKL. V lost 0 bases to trimming and J lost 2 bases; unmatched junction nucleotides: 16. The CDR3 spans 20 residues. CDR3: CASSQEGGPRGGDPYNEQFF. As DNA, the CDR3 is TGCGCCAGCAGCCAAGAAGGGGGCCCTAGAGGGGGAGACCCCTACAATGAGCAGTTCTTC.

The chain is built from TRBV10-3 and TRBJ2-2, with TRBD1 identical over 10 bases. The CDR3 covers 15 residues. Germline V lookup: CDR1 ENHRY, CDR2 SYGVKD. Trimming cost V 5 bases and J 8 bases; bases outside gene matches: 8. The CDR3 DNA is TGTGCCATCAGTACTCCCCGGGACAGGGGAGGGGAGCTGTTTTTT. Its translation: CAISTPRDRGGELFF.

This clone was observed a few times. The chain couples TRBV7-3 to TRBJ1-3; maybe TRBD1 (5 bases). Per germline, CDR1 SGHTA and CDR2 FQGTGA. The V end lost 3 bases, the J end lost 4 bases, and 7 bases lay between the germline ends. This CDR3 contains 13 residues. DNA for the CDR3: TGTGCCAGCAGCTTGGGGCCGGGAAACACCATATATTTT. Protein product: CASSLGPGNTIYF.

The chain is built from TRBV19 and TRBJ2-5, with 10 nucleotides matching TRBD1. The closer fit of TRBJ2-7 to the DNA end suggests the J call may be wrong. This CDR3 has 15 residues. Germline V lookup: CDR1 LNHDA, CDR2 SQIVND (reference sequence). The CDR3 nucleotides are TGTGCCAGTAGTATAAGCCGGGACAGGGGTTACGAGCAGTACTTC. This gives the protein CASSISRDRGYEQYF.

CDR3 nucleotide sequence: TGTGCCAGCAGTTTTCGGTGGGGGGTCACCGGGGAGCTGTTTTTT. Translation gives CASSFRWGVTGELFF. The V and J genes are TRBV28 and TRBJ2-2; TRBD2 might be the D (6 bases). The CDR3 runs to 15 residues. The germline gives CDR1 MDHEN, CDR2 SYDVKM. V was pared by 3 bases and J by 4 bases, with 12 bases between.

V gene TRBV15 combines with J gene TRBJ2-3; 10 bases map to TRBD2. Unmatched junction bases numbered 4, after V lost 1 base and J lost 3 bases. Germline loops: CDR1 LNHNV, CDR2 YYDKDF (reference sequence). The CDR3 has 16 amino acids. The CDR3 DNA sequence: TGTGCCACCAGCAGAGTGGCTAGCGGGGGAACAGATACGCAGTATTTT. Protein sequence: CATSRVASGGTDTQYF.

This CDR3 reads CASSRREARDTQYF. The CDR3 DNA reads as TGTGCCAGCAGTCGACGGGAGGCGAGGGATACGCAGTATTTT. The rearrangement joins TRBV6-1 to TRBJ2-3; 7 positions match TRBD2. The CDR3 runs to 14 residues. The J segment lost 6 bases and the V segment lost 5 bases, leaving 8 bases of the junction unmatched. CDR1 is MNHNS, CDR2 SASEGT, per germline.

The chain has TRBV6-4 and TRBJ2-6; 7 bases align to TRBD1. V lost 2 bases and J lost 2; bases outside the gene matches: 3. The germline gives CDR1 MRHNA, CDR2 SNTAGT. CDR3 length: 16 amino acids. DNA of the CDR3: TGTGCCAGCAGTGACATGAGGGGGCCTGGGGCCAACGTCCTGACTTTC. It translates to CASSDMRGPGANVLTF.

The V call is TRBV10-3, the J call TRBJ2-1, with 8 bases fitting TRBD2. Germline lookup yields CDR1 ENHRY and CDR2 SYGVKD. This CDR3 contains 17 residues. V trimming: 5 bases; J trimming: 0 bases; junction bases outside the gene matches: 9. The CDR3 coding sequence is TGTGCCATCAGTACTCTTAGCGGGGAAAGCTCCTACAATGAGCAGTTCTTC. It is translated as CAISTLSGESSYNEQFF.

The chain employs TRBV7-2 and TRBJ1-5, with D uncertain. The germline V and J ends were trimmed by 5 bases and 7 bases, with 18 bases remaining between them. The CDR3 runs to 15 residues. The germline gives CDR1 SGHTA, CDR2 FQGNSA. The CDR3 coding sequence is TGTGCCAGCAGCCCTGAGATAGGAGGTGAACAGCCCCAGCATTTT. Residues: CASSPEIGGEQPQHF.

This clone was observed a handful of times. The rearrangement joins TRBV10-3 to TRBJ1-4, with D possibly matching TRBD1 (6 bases). Trimming left V 4 bases short and J 3 bases short, with 15 bases between. The germline V gene has CDR1 ENHRY and CDR2 SYGVKD. The CDR3 sequence is 16 residues long. The CDR3 sequence is CAISGSTGQANEKLFF. CDR3 coding DNA: TGTGCCATCAGTGGGTCCACAGGGCAAGCTAATGAAAAACTGTTTTTT.

The chain uses TRBV27 and TRBJ1-6; D perhaps matches TRBD1 (5 bases). Deletions cut 2 bases from V and 7 bases from J, with 9 bases between. The CDR3 has 14 amino acids. Germline loops: CDR1 MNHEY, CDR2 SMNVEV (reference sequence). DNA for the CDR3: TGTGCCAGCAGTTTAAGAGACAGCAATTCACCCCTCCACTTT. Residues: CASSLRDSNSPLHF.

The J gene is TRBJ2-5, the V gene TRBV7-9; 8 positions agree with TRBD1. CDR1 is SEHNR and CDR2 is FQNEAQ in the germline V gene (reference sequence). V shed 5 bases, J shed 0 bases, and the junction held 8 bases outside the gene matches. The CDR3 runs to 16 residues. The CDR3 sequence is CASSPRTGQYQETQYF. Here the CDR3 DNA reads TGTGCCAGCAGCCCCCGGACAGGGCAGTACCAAGAGACCCAGTACTTC.

The rearrangement links TRBV5-6 to TRBJ1-6; no definite D call. This CDR3 is built from 12 residues. V gave up 0 bases and J gave up 9 bases, with 4 bases separating them. Per the germline V gene, CDR1 is SGHDT and CDR2 is YYEEEE. CDR3 coding DNA: TGTGCCAGCAGCTTGGCCCGTTCACCCCTCCACTTT. Translated: CASSLARSPLHF.

This clone was seen only a few times. The J gene is TRBJ2-7, the V gene TRBV28; D may be TRBD1 (6 bases). Trimming pared 5 bases from V and 4 bases from J, leaving 15 bases between. There are 14 residues in the CDR3. The germline CDR1 and CDR2 sequences are MDHEN and SYDVKM. Here the CDR3 reads CASSPGTFLYEQYF. The CDR3 DNA reads as TGTGCCAGCAGTCCCGGGACATTCTTATACGAGCAGTACTTC.

V and J are TRBV7-3 and TRBJ2-3, with 8 bases fitting TRBD1. CDR1 is SGHTA, CDR2 FQGTGA, per germline. The CDR3 is 16 amino acids. With 1 base clipped from V and 1 base from J, the junction kept 4 bases outside the gene matches. The CDR3 here is CASSLMAGGGTDTQYF. CDR3 coding DNA: TGTGCCAGCAGCTTAATGGCAGGGGGCGGCACAGATACGCAGTATTTT.

This clone came up a few times. The CDR3 region has the DNA TGTGCCAGCAGTTCCCCCAGACAGAATCGGGAGCAGTACTTC. Amino acids: CASSSPRQNREQYF. The chain combines TRBV27 with TRBJ2-7; D possibly corresponds to TRBD1 (5 bases). CDR1 and CDR2 (germline): MNHEY, SMNVEV (reference sequence). The CDR3 length is 14 residues. The V end was cut by 4 bases, the J end by 7 bases, with 17 bases between.

The rearrangement joins TRBV7-2 to TRBJ2-3; 7 nucleotides line up with TRBD2. The CDR3 sequence is 16 residues long. Germline assignment: CDR1 SGHTA and CDR2 FQGNSA. The ends lost 5 bases at V and 4 bases at J; junction bases unmatched: 12. As DNA, the CDR3 is TGTGCCAGCAGCCCTGGACTAGTAGTTTCCGCAGATACGCAGTATTTT. It is translated as CASSPGLVVSADTQYF.

The rearrangement links TRBV18 to TRBJ2-5, with 7 bases matching TRBD1. CDR3 length: 16 amino acids. Germline CDR1 and CDR2: KGHSH and LQKENI. The V segment lost 4 bases and the J segment 4 bases; nucleotides outside the gene matches: 12. CDR3 DNA sequence: TGTGCCAGCTCACAAATGTCGGACAGGCCCACAGAGACCCAGTACTTC. It specifies CASSQMSDRPTETQYF.

CDR3 protein: CASSWTGTSKSDTQYF. The CDR3 DNA reads as TGCGCCAGCAGCTGGACCGGGACTAGTAAATCAGATACGCAGTATTTT. This sequence joins TRBV5-1 and TRBJ2-3; 8 positions match TRBD2. The germline CDR1 and CDR2 sequences are SGHRS and YFSETQ. The CDR3 is 16 residues long. With V trimmed by 3 bases and J by 4 bases, 10 bases remained unmatched.

The chain uses TRBV7-2 and TRBJ2-7; 8 bases map to TRBD1. This CDR3 has 13 residues. V trimming: 2 bases; J trimming: 6 bases; junction bases outside the gene matches: 3. The V gene's germline CDR1 is SGHTA and CDR2 FQGNSA. This CDR3 is CASSLQGAREQYF. The CDR3, as DNA: TGTGCCAGCAGCTTACAGGGGGCGCGCGAGCAGTACTTC.

The table lists this clone with a few counts. V gene TRBV30 combines with J gene TRBJ2-7; D possibly corresponds to TRBD2 (6 bases). Deletions cut 4 bases from V and 3 bases from J, with 10 bases between. CDR1 GTSNPN and CDR2 SVGIG come from the germline V gene (reference sequence). CDR3 size: 12 residues. The CDR3 DNA reads TGTGCCTGGACGTTGGAGGGCTACGAGCAGTACTTC. This gives the protein CAWTLEGYEQYF.

The chain has TRBV9 and TRBJ2-5; TRBD2 matches 8 bases. CDR3 length: 15 amino acids. Germline CDR1 is SGDLS and CDR2 is YYNGEE. With 1 base clipped from V and 2 bases from J, the junction kept 4 bases outside the gene matches. The CDR3 DNA reads TGTGCCAGCAGCGTAATGGCGGGAGGACAAGAGACCCAGTACTTC. Amino acid sequence: CASSVMAGGQETQYF.

Only one count was recorded for this clone. The chain carries TRBV5-1 and TRBJ1-2; no clear D. CDR3 length equals 13 residues. With 0 bases removed from V and 5 bases from J, the gap between germline ends came to 8 bases. CDR1 is SGHRS and CDR2 is YFSETQ in the germline V gene. The CDR3 loop reads CASSLAGQYGYTF. The CDR3 DNA is TGCGCCAGCAGCTTGGCAGGTCAATATGGCTACACCTTC.